This T cell receptor beta chain emerged from a study of T cell responses to AZD1222 COVID-19 vaccine. Clones were read by immunoSEQ multiplex PCR, and TCRdb kept only the in-frame ones, dropping some. The sample comprises 150,000 to 200,000 clones, over 75% of which are singletons, and roughly 4.3% rests with the top ten. Pooled in the analysis were second doses at about 4 or about 12 weeks. This CDR3 has 17 residues. Germline CDR1 and CDR2: KGHDR and SFDVKD. V was trimmed by 9 bases and J by 0 bases, leaving 17 bases between them. J is TRBJ1-6 and V is TRBV24-1, with D possibly TRBD1 on 5 matching bases. The sample in question was peripheral blood, obtained 28 days after the second AZD1222 dose. The receptor was isolated from an adult who received the AZD1222 COVID-19 vaccine. The CDR3 region has the DNA TGTGCCACCCCCCTAACGAGGGGAAGCTCCTATAATTCACCCCTCCACTTT. Amino acids: CATPLTRGSSYNSPLHF.